The rows below give T cell receptor beta chains drawn from one sample of a study of T cells in Graves' hyperthyroidism and ophthalmopathy. TCRdb used MiXCR to reprocess the multiplex PCR reads, holding one entry per CDR3 protein. The sample shows roughly 640,000 distinct CDR3 sequences, about 16% of them seen only once. The sequenced material came from blood. The source of these receptors is a woman aged 40 to 50 with Graves' ophthalmopathy. Both conserved end residues are part of each CDR3. The order of the fields is CDR3 protein, CDR3 DNA, clone size, D gene, V gene, J gene. The D gene is left open where the match is weak. Clone size is not always given. Where it is, it says once, few, many or a class for expanded clones.

CDR3: CASTTPHGPRVKTQYF; DNA: TGTGCCAGCACGACCCCCCACGGACCGCGAGTGAAGACCCAGTACTTC; size: .; D: .; V: TRBV7-3; J: TRBJ2-5
CDR3: CASSITGTQHYNEQFF; DNA: TGTGCCAGCAGCATAACCGGGACACAGCACTACAATGAGCAGTTCTTC; size: .; D: .; V: TRBV7-3; J: TRBJ2-1
CDR3: CASRGSGTLLGYTF; DNA: TGTGCCAGCAGGGGATCCGGGACTTTGCTAGGCTACACCTTC; size: .; D: .; V: TRBV6-2/TRBV6-3; J: TRBJ1-2
CDR3: CASSEDSGTAYEQYF; DNA: TGTGCCAGCAGTGAAGACTCCGGGACAGCCTACGAGCAGTACTTC; size: many; D: TRBD1; V: TRBV2; J: TRBJ2-7
CDR3: CASSLIGTARNTQYF; DNA: TGTGCCAGCAGCTTAATTGGGACTGCGCGCAATACGCAGTATTTT; size: many; D: .; V: TRBV11-2; J: TRBJ2-3
CDR3: CASISRTFNEQFF; DNA: TGTGCCAGCATTTCCCGGACGTTCAATGAGCAGTTCTTC; size: many; D: .; V: TRBV27; J: TRBJ2-1
CDR3: CASRGLAGDGNEQFF; DNA: TGTGCCAGCAGGGGCTTAGCGGGAGATGGCAATGAGCAGTTCTTC; size: many; D: TRBD2; V: TRBV28; J: TRBJ2-1
CDR3: CASSPRSSSTDTQYF; DNA: TGTGCCAGCAGCCCCCGCAGTTCTAGCACAGATACGCAGTATTTT; size: .; D: .; V: TRBV11-2; J: TRBJ2-3
CDR3: CASSEASRTAYEQYF; DNA: TGTGCCAGCAGTGAAGCGAGTAGGACTGCCTACGAGCAGTACTTC; size: .; D: .; V: TRBV2; J: TRBJ2-7
CDR3: CSVEDLAGVHEQFF; DNA: TGCAGCGTTGAAGATTTGGCGGGAGTACATGAGCAGTTCTTC; size: many; D: TRBD2; V: TRBV29-1; J: TRBJ2-1
CDR3: CAWMSRPTEAFF; DNA: TGTGCCTGGATGTCGCGGCCCACTGAAGCTTTCTTT; size: many; D: .; V: TRBV30; J: TRBJ1-1